Below, one TCR beta chain is given with its context. This sample is part of a study of blood T cell repertoires in COVID-19. Here immunoSEQ multiplex PCR was the method, and the copy in TCRdb shows in-frame clones only, minus some. The top ten hold roughly 6.3% of the sample, which has 200,000 to 250,000 clones, about 85% seen once. V was cut by 4 bases and J by 3 bases, with 15 bases left in between. The CDR3 has 16 residues. Per the germline V gene, CDR1 is MNHNY and CDR2 is SVGAGI (reference sequence). The sample was PBMCs or T cells enriched from blood (not recorded which). The chain carries TRBV6-6 and TRBJ1-4; the D gene is possibly TRBD1 (6 bases). The sequence derives from a young woman with acute COVID-19. The CDR3 protein is CASSWPRTGPNEKLFF. DNA of the CDR3: TGTGCCAGCAGTTGGCCCCGAACAGGGCCTAATGAAAAACTGTTTTTT.